The 27 T cell receptor beta chains reported below all come from one sample, sequenced in a study of cytomegalovirus exposure and HLA in healthy donors. Primers included in the PCR were 60 Vbeta and 13 Jbeta primers. Clones were sequenced by immunoSEQ multiplex PCR, and TCRdb holds only the in-frame ones, with some missing. Among more than 150,000 clones listed, around 72% were seen once. The sequencing sample was made of PBMCs. These receptors were taken from a woman aged 45-60 years in good health and CMV-seropositive.

The DNA of the CDR3 is TGTGCCAGCAGTCCCAGACTAGCGATAAGCTCCTACAATGAGCAGTTCTTC. It yields the protein CASSPRLAISSYNEQFF. The rearrangement links TRBV5-8 to TRBJ2-1; the match to TRBD2 covers 8 bases. Germline V gene sequence: CDR1 SGHTS, CDR2 YDEGEE. There are 17 residues in the CDR3. J was trimmed by 0 bases and V by 5 bases; bases with no gene match: 10.

This chain links TRBV9 with TRBJ2-7, with 14 positions matching TRBD2. Germline V CDR1 and CDR2: SGDLS, YYNGEE. The CDR3 sequence is 15 residues long. Trimming removed 0 bases from V and 4 bases from J; junction bases left unmatched: 0. The CDR3 DNA reads TGTGCCAGCAGCGTAGGGACTAGCGGGGGGTACGAGCAGTACTTC. Translation: CASSVGTSGGYEQYF.

The sample holds a few counts of this clone. The CDR3 is CAWRGGTASLGTEAFF. The CDR3 bases are TGTGCCTGGAGGGGAGGGACTGCCTCTCTTGGCACTGAAGCTTTCTTT. The chain has TRBV30 and TRBJ1-1; D possibly corresponds to TRBD1 (5 bases). Germline V gene lookup returns CDR1 GTSNPN and CDR2 SVGIG (reference sequence). V lost 3 bases and J 4 bases, leaving 21 bases between the germline ends. The CDR3 sequence is 16 residues long.

The chain joins TRBV2 to TRBJ2-7; D uncertain. The CDR3 spans 12 residues. Germline V gives CDR1 SNHLY, CDR2 FYNNEI. V gave up 6 bases and J gave up 1 base, with 7 bases separating them. The CDR3 region has the DNA TGTGCCAGCAGGGTCCAGTCCTACGAGCAGTACTTC. It encodes CASRVQSYEQYF. Full variable domain (remainder filled in from reference TRBV2 and TRBJ2-7): EPEVTQTPSHQVTQMGQEVILRCVPISNHLYFYWYRQILGQKVEFLVSFYNNEISEKSEIFDDQFSVERPDGSNFTLKIRSTKLEDSAMYFCASRVQSYEQYFGPGTRLTVT.

This chain connects TRBV27 to TRBJ1-1; D is uncertain. Germline assignment: CDR1 MNHEY and CDR2 SMNVEV (reference sequence). Trimming removed 6 bases from V and 1 base from J, with 12 bases in between. The CDR3 loop spans 14 amino acids. The CDR3 sequence: CASRATATNTEAFF. In DNA, the CDR3 is TGTGCCAGCAGAGCGACCGCCACGAACACTGAAGCTTTCTTT.

The chain recombines TRBV6-1 with TRBJ2-7; 12 nucleotides match TRBD2. V trimming: 7 bases; J trimming: 1 base; junction bases outside the gene matches: 2. The germline V gene has CDR1 MNHNS and CDR2 SASEGT. The CDR3 has 14 residues. The CDR3 nucleotides are TGTGCCAGCATAGGGACTAGCGGGTCCTACGAGCAGTACTTC. This sequence encodes CASIGTSGSYEQYF.

The chain combines TRBV5-4 with TRBJ2-7; 9 nucleotides agree with TRBD2. Germline CDR1 and CDR2: SGHNT and YYREEE (reference sequence). The V gene end was trimmed by 4 bases and the J gene end by 9 bases; junction bases not matched to a gene: 8. The CDR3 runs to 13 residues. The CDR3 nucleotides read TGTGCCAGCAGCCGAGAGCTAGCGGGGACGCAGTACTTC. Translating gives CASSRELAGTQYF.

The rearrangement links TRBV27 to TRBJ1-2; no reliable D call. CDR1 MNHEY and CDR2 SMNVEV come from the germline V gene (reference sequence). V lost 9 bases and J lost 6, with 17 bases in between. The CDR3 is made up of 13 amino acids. In DNA form, the CDR3 reads TGTGCCAGACCCAAAGGTCGGGGAGATGGCTACACCTTC. Protein sequence: CARPKGRGDGYTF.

In this sample, this clone turned up a few times. The gene calls are TRBV5-1 and TRBJ1-2; 7 bases align to TRBD1. Looked up from germline, CDR1 is SGHRS and CDR2 is YFSETQ. V trimming: 3 bases; J trimming: 2 bases; junction bases outside the gene matches: 10. The CDR3 sequence is 16 residues long. The CDR3 protein is CASSSTATGANYGYTF. The CDR3 DNA follows: TGCGCCAGCAGCTCCACTGCAACAGGGGCCAACTATGGCTACACCTTC.

The V and J genes are TRBV6-6 and TRBJ1-5; no definite D call. Germline CDR1 and CDR2: MNHNY and SVGAGI (reference sequence). This CDR3 spans 16 amino acids. Trimming left V 8 bases short and J 3 bases short, with 20 bases between. As DNA, the CDR3 is TGTGCCAGCCGGGTTGGCACACCTAGTCTCAATCAGCCCCAGCATTTT. Translation gives CASRVGTPSLNQPQHF.

In its sample, this clone was seen a few times. The chain uses TRBV2 and TRBJ1-2; 7 nucleotides agree with TRBD1. CDR1 SNHLY and CDR2 FYNNEI come from the germline V gene. The V and J ends lost 3 bases and 0 bases, in that order; junction bases with no gene match: 7. The CDR3 has 16 residues. The CDR3 DNA reads as TGTGCCAGCAGTGAGTCAGGGGGGACAACTAACTATGGCTACACCTTC. This codes for CASSESGGTTNYGYTF.

The genes are TRBV9 and TRBJ2-2; D may be TRBD1 (5 bases). The CDR3 is made up of 15 amino acids. Trimming cost V 0 bases and J 3 bases, with 9 bases left between them. CDR1 and CDR2 (germline): SGDLS, YYNGEE. The CDR3 region is CASSVGQSYTGELFF. DNA of the CDR3: TGTGCCAGCAGCGTAGGACAGAGTTACACCGGGGAGCTGTTTTTT.

V and J are TRBV5-4 and TRBJ1-1; 7 bases align to TRBD1. Germline lookup yields CDR1 SGHNT and CDR2 YYREEE (reference sequence). This CDR3 comprises 15 residues. V was clipped by 3 bases and J by 4 bases; unmatched bases: 9. The chain's CDR3 is CASSSGRGQLTEAFF. The CDR3 nucleotides are TGTGCCAGCAGCTCGGGTAGGGGGCAGCTCACTGAAGCTTTCTTT.

The sample holds a few counts of this clone. The CDR3 sequence: CASSLTGKDTEAFF. Written as DNA, the CDR3 is TGTGCCAGCAGTCTGACAGGGAAGGACACTGAAGCTTTCTTT. This chain connects TRBV2 to TRBJ1-1, with 7 bases lining up with TRBD1. Germline CDR1 reads SNHLY; CDR2 reads FYNNEI. Germline trimming cut 5 bases from V and 3 bases from J; bases unmatched to any gene: 6. This CDR3 spans 14 amino acids.

The J gene is TRBJ2-5, the V gene TRBV9; 8 bases fit TRBD1. CDR3 length: 16 amino acids. Germline assignment: CDR1 SGDLS and CDR2 YYNGEE. V trimming: 4 bases; J trimming: 0 bases; junction bases outside the gene matches: 8. The CDR3 reads CASSSGGSVHQETQYF. The DNA of the CDR3 is TGTGCCAGCAGCTCAGGGGGCTCTGTGCACCAAGAGACCCAGTACTTC.

This chain joins TRBV16 and TRBJ1-4; TRBD1 might be the D (5 bases). The germline V gene encodes CDR1 KGHSY and CDR2 FQNENV. The CDR3 contains 15 residues. Trimming took 4 bases from V and 3 from J, leaving 12 bases between them. CDR3 in DNA: TGTGCCAGCAGCCTCCCGGAGGGACCTAATGAAAAACTGTTTTTT. Translated: CASSLPEGPNEKLFF.

V is TRBV7-8 and J is TRBJ1-2, with D tentatively TRBD1 (5 bases). V lost 1 base and J lost 1, with 10 bases in between. CDR1 SGHVS and CDR2 FQNEAQ come from the germline V gene. The CDR3 is made up of 15 amino acids. CDR3 in DNA: TGTGCCAGCAGCTTAGTCAGGGCTGATAACTATGGCTACACCTTC. The encoded protein is CASSLVRADNYGYTF.

This chain uses TRBV5-1 with TRBJ2-1, with 9 bases matching TRBD1. The CDR3 is 18 residues long. Germline V lookup: CDR1 SGHRS, CDR2 YFSETQ. The trim removed 1 base at V and 8 bases at J, leaving 16 bases unmatched. This CDR3 reads CASSLLPTGTGNKDEQFF. In DNA, the CDR3 is TGCGCCAGCAGCTTGTTGCCAACCGGGACAGGGAATAAGGATGAGCAGTTCTTC.

A single count supports this clone. J is TRBJ2-2 and V is TRBV14; 7 bases match TRBD1. Trimming took 4 bases from V and 1 from J; bases not matched to a gene: 9. In germline, CDR1 is SGHDN, CDR2 FVKESK. The CDR3 spans 17 residues. CDR3: CASSLRRGLGNTGELFF. The CDR3 DNA follows: TGTGCCAGCAGCCTGAGAAGGGGGCTCGGGAACACCGGGGAGCTGTTTTTT. The variable domain in full, completed from reference TRBV14 and TRBJ2-2, reads EAGVTQFPSHSVIEKGQTVTLRCDPISGHDNLYWYRRVMGKEIKFLLHFVKESKQDESGMPNNRFLAERTGGTYSTLKVQPAELEDSGVYFCASSLRRGLGNTGELFFGEGSRLTVL.

This chain joins TRBV4-3 and TRBJ1-1; tentative D call: TRBD1 (6 bases). The CDR3 is 12 residues long. Germline loops: CDR1 LGHNA, CDR2 YSLEER. The CDR3 region is CSQGPRNTEAFF. The CDR3 nucleotides are TGCTCACAGGGCCCTAGGAACACTGAAGCTTTCTTT.

This clone was observed once. J is TRBJ1-2 and V is TRBV4-3; possibly TRBD1 for D (6 bases). The germline V gene has CDR1 LGHNA and CDR2 YSLEER. The germline V and J ends were trimmed by 3 bases and 2 bases, with 10 bases remaining between them. The CDR3 is 14 residues long. The CDR3 loop is CASSHPGANYGYTF. The DNA of the CDR3 is TGCGCCAGCAGCCACCCAGGGGCCAACTATGGCTACACCTTC.

This clone appeared once. The chain carries TRBV7-6 and TRBJ1-5; D remains ambiguous. Trimming pared 1 base from V and 4 bases from J, leaving 5 bases between. In germline, CDR1 is SGHVS, CDR2 FNYEAQ. The CDR3 totals 13 residues. The CDR3 here is CASSLVLNQPQHF. The CDR3 DNA reads as TGTGCCAGCAGCTTAGTCCTAAATCAGCCCCAGCATTTT. Filled out from reference TRBV7-6 and TRBJ1-5, the complete variable domain reads GAGVSQSPRYKVTKRGQDVALRCDPISGHVSLYWYRQALGQGPEFLTYFNYEAQQDKSGLPNDRFSAERPEGSISTLTIQRTEQRDSAMYRCASSLVLNQPQHFGDGTRLSIL.

This clone occurred a few times. The chain combines TRBV5-6 with TRBJ2-7; D gene ambiguous. V was clipped by 3 bases and J by 7 bases, with 26 bases between them. Germline CDR1 and CDR2: SGHDT and YYEEEE. CDR3 size: 17 residues. DNA for the CDR3: TGTGCCAGCAGCTCCGGCTCGTGGCGGCCCTTGGGTGGGGAGCAGTACTTC. Translated, it gives CASSSGSWRPLGGEQYF. Looking up the rest from reference TRBV5-6 and TRBJ2-7 gives the full variable domain: DAGVTQSPTHLIKTRGQQVTLRCSPKSGHDTVSWYQQALGQGPQFIFQYYEEEERQRGNFPDRFSGHQFPNYSSELNVNALLLGDSALYLCASSSGSWRPLGGEQYFGPGTRLTVT.

This chain uses TRBV2 with TRBJ1-4; D perhaps matches TRBD1 (5 bases). This CDR3 is 13 amino acids long. Looked up from germline, CDR1 is SNHLY and CDR2 is FYNNEI. Trimming left V 8 bases short and J 6 bases short, with 13 bases between. CDR3 region: CASQVGGDEKLFF. The CDR3 DNA reads TGTGCCAGCCAGGTCGGGGGGGATGAAAAACTGTTTTTT.

V is TRBV19 and J is TRBJ1-1; 9 bases match TRBD1. Germline loops: CDR1 LNHDA, CDR2 SQIVND (reference sequence). Unmatched junction bases numbered 10, after V lost 1 base and J lost 7 bases. This CDR3 region has 16 residues. The CDR3: CASSIALGQGRSEAFF. CDR3 in DNA: TGTGCCAGTAGTATAGCCCTCGGACAGGGGAGGAGTGAAGCTTTCTTT.

The rearrangement joins TRBV7-2 to TRBJ2-7; the D gene is possibly TRBD1 (5 bases). Looked up from germline, CDR1 is SGHTA and CDR2 is FQGNSA. Trimming took 5 bases from V and 5 from J, leaving 16 bases between them. The CDR3 is made up of 14 amino acids. The chain's CDR3 is CASSATGLANEQYF. CDR3 DNA sequence: TGTGCCAGCAGCGCCACAGGTCTTGCAAACGAGCAGTACTTC.

The chain is built from TRBV7-2 and TRBJ1-3; D is undetermined. The germline V gene has CDR1 SGHTA and CDR2 FQGNSA. V gave up 5 bases and J gave up 0 bases, with 11 bases separating them. The length of the CDR3 is 15 residues. CDR3 bases: TGTGCCAGCAGCCCGAGAGCTATCTCTGGAAACACCATATATTTT. Amino acid sequence: CASSPRAISGNTIYF.